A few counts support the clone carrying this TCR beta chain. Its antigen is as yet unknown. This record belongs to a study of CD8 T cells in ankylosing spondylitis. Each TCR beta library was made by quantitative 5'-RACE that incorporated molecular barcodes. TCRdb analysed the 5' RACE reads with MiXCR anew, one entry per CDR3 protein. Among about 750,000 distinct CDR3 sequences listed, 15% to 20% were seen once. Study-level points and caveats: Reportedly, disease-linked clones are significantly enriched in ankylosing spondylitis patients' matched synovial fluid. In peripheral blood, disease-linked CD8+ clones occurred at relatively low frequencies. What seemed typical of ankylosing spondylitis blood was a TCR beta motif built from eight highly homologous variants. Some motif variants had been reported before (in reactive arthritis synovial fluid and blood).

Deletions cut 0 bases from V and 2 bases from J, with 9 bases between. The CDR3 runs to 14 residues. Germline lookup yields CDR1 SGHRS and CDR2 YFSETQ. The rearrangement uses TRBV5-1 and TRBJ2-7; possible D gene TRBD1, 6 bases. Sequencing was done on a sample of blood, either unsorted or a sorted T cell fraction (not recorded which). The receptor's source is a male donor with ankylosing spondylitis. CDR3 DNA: TGCGCCAGCAGCTTGGCCACAGGGACCTACGAGCAGTACTTC. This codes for CASSLATGTYEQYF.